The TCR beta chain under discussion was sequenced for a study of cytomegalovirus exposure and HLA in healthy donors. Study in general: Unique TCRs numbering roughly 85 million, obtained from HLA-typed donors, made up an early data release.

Study-wide points: Within an earlier analysis, most TCR beta V segments proved productive either about 87% or about 30% of the time.

This CDR3 has 15 amino acids. V gave up 2 bases and J gave up 3 bases; unmatched junction bases: 6. Germline V CDR1 and CDR2: SGHRS, YFSETQ. 13 Jbeta primers and 60 Vbeta primers were used for the PCR. Sequencing was performed with immunoSEQ multiplex PCR; in TCRdb, only in-frame clones are kept and a portion is missing. This table has around 160,000 clones, over 70% appearing once. Turning to this clone: Its antigen is not known.

This sequence was found in a woman aged 40-49 years in good health and CMV-seropositive. This rearrangement joins TRBV5-1 to TRBJ2-7; 9 nucleotides match TRBD1. The sequencing sample was made of PBMCs. For the CDR3, the DNA is TGCGCCAGCAGCTTATCAACAGGGGGCGGCTACGAGCAGTACTTC. Its protein product is CASSLSTGGGYEQYF.